Listed here are 14 T cell receptor beta chains from one sample, sequenced in a study of tumor-infiltrating lymphocytes in primary liver carcinoma (dated by TCRdb to about 2017). Without any cell sorting, total RNA and DNA were extracted together from roughly 20-30 mg of bulk tissue using the AllPrep DNA/RNA mini kit. The listed sequencing device is Illumina HiSeq 2500. TCRbeta-specific cDNA was reverse-transcribed from about 520 ng total RNA using a constant-region primer and ProtoScript II reverse transcriptase. Three nested multiplex PCR rounds, following a slightly modified ARM-PCR procedure, were used to build the TCRbeta libraries. Each of the first two PCR rounds ran for around 10 cycles using multiplex TRBV1-TRBV30 forward primers together with a Cbeta reverse primer. TCRdb applied fastp at Q25 and MiXCR to the public reads, then kept only in-frame beta chains. Entries that share a CDR3 protein sequence are merged under the most common genes and DNA. Counted in this sample were roughly 91,000 distinct CDR3 sequences; 55% to 75% of them appeared once. The ten most abundant clones make up over 7.5% of the sample.

The sequenced sample consisted of liver tumor tissue from sampling region 5. The label giving this sample's cell subset or site can be read as: tumor region T5, tumor centre. These receptor sequences come from a woman aged 55-69 years with primary liver carcinoma and hepatitis B virus infection.

This clonotype was recorded once. The rearrangement joins TRBV5-4 to TRBJ2-1, with D uncertain. Germline-derived CDR1 and CDR2 are SGHNT and YYREEE (reference sequence). This CDR3 contains 15 residues. Trimming pared 2 bases from V and 4 bases from J, leaving 13 bases between. DNA for the CDR3: TGTGCCAGCAGCTTAGGGTCTACAATATACAATGAGCAGTTCTTC. It translates to CASSLGSTIYNEQFF. Looking up the rest from reference TRBV5-4 and TRBJ2-1 gives the full variable domain: ETGVTQSPTHLIKTRGQQVTLRCSSQSGHNTVSWYQQALGQGPQFIFQYYREEENGRGNFPPRFSGLQFPNYSSELNVNALELDDSALYLCASSLGSTIYNEQFFGPGTRLTVL.

The chain is built from TRBV12-3 or TRBV12-4 and TRBJ2-1; a weak D match, TRBD2 (6 bases). The CDR3 totals 16 residues. Trimming took 3 bases from V and 5 from J, leaving 17 bases between them. The CDR3 spells CASSFSGISGDNEQFF. CDR3 bases: TGTGCCAGCAGTTTTTCAGGAATTAGCGGAGACAATGAGCAGTTCTTC.

This chain connects TRBV12-3 or TRBV12-4 to TRBJ2-3; either TRBD1 or TRBD2 may fit D (5 bases each). The CDR3 is made up of 15 amino acids. V dropped 2 bases and J dropped 5 bases, with 14 bases sitting between them. The CDR3 sequence is CASSLWVWGKDTQYF. The CDR3 nucleotides read TGTGCCAGCAGTTTATGGGTATGGGGGAAAGATACGCAGTATTTT.

Comment on this clonotype: A much more abundant neighbour one base away suggests this may be a read error. The chain links TRBV7-9 to TRBJ2-5, with a weak D call TRBD2 (6 bases). CDR3 length equals 11 residues. Germline V CDR1 and CDR2: SEHNR, FQNEAQ (reference sequence). CDR3 amino acids: CASSLGVRLDF. In DNA, the CDR3 is TGTGCCAGCAGCTTAGGGGTCCGACTAGACTTC. The whole variable domain, filled in from reference TRBV7-9 and TRBJ2-5, reads DTGVSQNPRHKITKRGQNVTFRCDPISEHNRLYWYRQTLGQGPEFLTYFQNEAQLEKSRLLSDRFSAERPKGSFSTLEIQRTEQGDSAMYLCASSLGVRLDFGPGTRLLVL.

A remark on this clonotype: This clone may be a read error of a much larger clone one base away. The chain recombines TRBV6-5 with TRBJ2-1; TRBD2 matches at 10 bases. The J segment lost 9 bases and the V segment lost 6 bases, leaving 11 bases of the junction unmatched. This CDR3 is built from 15 residues. Germline CDR1 and CDR2: MNHEY and SVGAGI. The CDR3 spells CASSRGLAAYGEQFF. CDR3 DNA sequence: TGTGCCAGCAGCCGAGGACTAGCGGCCTACGGTGAGCAGTTCTTC.

The chain couples TRBV9 to TRBJ2-1, with unresolved D. Looked up from germline, CDR1 is SGDLS and CDR2 is YYNGEE. The CDR3 extends over 16 amino acids. The V and J ends lost 0 bases and 0 bases respectively, with 10 bases between them. CDR3 in DNA: TGTGCCAGCAGCGTAGAAGCAACTAACTCCTACAATGAGCAGTTCTTC. This translates into CASSVEATNSYNEQFF.

V gene TRBV11-2 combines with J gene TRBJ2-3; 11 nucleotides agree with TRBD2. This CDR3 has 17 residues. V lost 9 bases and J lost 0; bases outside the gene matches: 11. The germline V gene has CDR1 SGHAT and CDR2 FQNNGV. The CDR3 loop is CASGSFLAGGSTDTQYF. The CDR3 nucleotides are TGTGCCAGTGGCTCCTTCTTAGCGGGAGGGAGCACAGATACGCAGTATTTT.

This clonotype rates as medium-sized (0.01 to 0.1%). The chain combines TRBV11-2 with TRBJ1-4; D not resolved. Between the trimmed V and J ends, which lost 1 base and 5 bases, there was a span of 8 bases. Per the germline V gene, CDR1 is SGHAT and CDR2 is FQNNGV. The CDR3 covers 14 residues. The CDR3 here is CASSLGGINEKLFF. In DNA form, the CDR3 reads TGTGCCAGCAGCTTAGGAGGGATAAATGAAAAACTGTTTTTT.

This clonotype occurred a few times. Just one base apart from a much larger clone, this may be a read error. A read error is likely, as this CDR3 ends without the conserved phenylalanine or tryptophan. CDR3 sequence reads: CASSITGTSNEQFL. DNA for the CDR3: TGTGCCAGCAGCATCACCGGGACTAGCAATGAGCAGTTCTTA. The rearrangement uses TRBV5-6 and TRBJ2-1, with TRBD2 identical over 8 bases. V shed 4 bases, J shed 6 bases, and the junction held 6 bases outside the gene matches. This CDR3 contains 14 residues. CDR1 and CDR2 from the germline V gene are SGHDT and YYEEEE.

The gene calls are TRBV12-3 or TRBV12-4 and TRBJ2-5, with D possibly matching TRBD1 (6 bases). V shed 5 bases and J shed 5 bases, with 12 bases lying between them. CDR3 length: 13 amino acids. The CDR3 DNA is TGTGCCAGCAGTACTGGGACATTTGAGACCCAGTACTTC. This codes for CASSTGTFETQYF.

This clonotype was seen a handful of times. With a much larger clone just one base away, this may be a read error. The chain combines TRBV12-3 or TRBV12-4 with TRBJ1-1; TRBD1 matches at 8 bases. The CDR3 is made up of 16 amino acids. V trimming: 1 base; J trimming: 1 base; junction bases outside the gene matches: 5. CDR3 coding DNA: TGTGCCAGCAGTTTAGAAAGCAGGGGGCCGAACACTGAAGCTTTCTTT. This codes for CASSLESRGPNTEAFF.

A note on this clonotype: One junction end disagrees with the germline gene, perhaps due to a read error. The V call is TRBV6-6, the J call TRBJ2-3, with D hard to call. Germline CDR1 is MNHNY and CDR2 is SVGAGI (reference sequence). CDR3 length: 12 amino acids. The CDR3 nucleotides read TGTGTCAGCAGCATCTGCACAGATACGCAGTATTTT. Protein product: CVSSICTDTQYF.

Regarding this clonotype: Here the CDR3 omits its conserved ending phenylalanine or tryptophan, so a read error is the likely source. The J gene is TRBJ2-5, the V gene TRBV7-6; D might be TRBD2 (6 bases). CDR1 is SGHVS, CDR2 FNYEAQ, per germline. The CDR3 extends over 14 amino acids. V shed 3 bases and J shed 3 bases, with 11 bases lying between them. The CDR3 sequence is CASSLGGPKETQYL. The CDR3, as DNA: TGTGCCAGCAGCTTGGGAGGCCCGAAAGAGACCCAGTACCTC.

This clonotype was detected a few times. A much larger clone lies one base from this, so it may be a read error. V is TRBV12-3 or TRBV12-4 and J is TRBJ2-2, with 8 bases that match TRBD1. The length of the CDR3 is 16 residues. The V and J ends lost 5 bases and 2 bases, in that order; junction bases with no gene match: 7. CDR3 sequence reads: CASSTWTGSNTGELFF. The CDR3 nucleotides read TGTGCCAGCAGTACCTGGACAGGGAGTAACACCGGGGAGCTGTTTTTT.